Given below is one TCR beta chain in context. The antigen is unknown. The time point denotes: pre-sensitization, week 0. Stated treatment: therapeutic diphenylcyclopropenone sensitization with weekly scalp DPC. The data were obtained in a study of human T cells and chemical hapten exposure. Overall study: Investigators sensitized roughly 2 cm by roughly 2 cm of upper inner arm skin with 2% DPC. Women made up most patients, who had alopecia areata, totalis or universalis.

Germline V gene data show CDR1 as MDHEN and CDR2 as SYDVKM. V gave up 4 bases and J gave up 6 bases, with 7 bases separating them. The CDR3 is made up of 11 amino acids. TCRdb called the RACE reads again in MiXCR, with one record for every CDR3 protein. The sample comprises roughly 110,000 distinct CDR3 sequences, 9% to 15% of which are singletons, and more than 1.5% rests with the top ten. Study results and limitations: Clustering by CDR3 similarity yielded significantly more large clusters from expanded TCRs than controls.

The source material was whole blood, sampled in connection with sensitization to the hapten diphenylcyclopropenone (DPC). The gene calls are TRBV28 and TRBJ2-7; D gene ambiguous. This TCR was recovered from a woman aged 45-65 years with alopecia areata. Some clones in this sample may be carry-over from other donors' samples. The CDR3, as DNA: TGTGCCAGCAGTTACAGACTCGAGCAGTACTTC. Translating it yields CASSYRLEQYF.